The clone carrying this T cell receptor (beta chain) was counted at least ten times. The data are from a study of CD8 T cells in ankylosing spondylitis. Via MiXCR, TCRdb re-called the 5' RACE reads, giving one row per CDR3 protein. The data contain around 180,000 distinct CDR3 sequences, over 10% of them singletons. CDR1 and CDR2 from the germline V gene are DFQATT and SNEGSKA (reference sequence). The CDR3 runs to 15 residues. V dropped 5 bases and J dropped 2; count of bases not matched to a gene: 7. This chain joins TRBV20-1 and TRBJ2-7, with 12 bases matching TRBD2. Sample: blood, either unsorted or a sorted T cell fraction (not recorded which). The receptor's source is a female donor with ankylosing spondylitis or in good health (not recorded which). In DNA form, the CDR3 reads TGCAGTGCTTCCTTTGGACTAGCGGGACCCTACGAGCAGTACTTC. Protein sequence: CSASFGLAGPYEQYF.